Following are 21 T cell receptor beta chains from one sample sequenced in a study of breast tumors, draining lymph nodes, adjacent tissues. TCRdb processed the multiplex PCR reads anew with MiXCR; each CDR3 protein has one entry. Here the sample spans over 200,000 distinct CDR3 sequences, 32% being singletons. The lymph nodes were axillary draining lymph nodes from breast cancer patients. Sequenced input: axillary lymph node tissue. These receptors all stem from a female donor with breast cancer. Some clones in this sample may be carry-over from other donors' samples.

Notes on this clonotype: Just one base apart from a much larger clone, this may be a read error. The V and J genes are TRBV29-1 and TRBJ1-1; TRBD1 agrees at 7 bases. Per the germline V gene, CDR1 is SQVTM and CDR2 is ANQGSEA. V gave up 8 bases and J gave up 5 bases; unmatched junction bases: 14. The CDR3 runs 14 residues. Here the CDR3 DNA reads TGCAGCATCCATACAGGGGCAGGAGGGACTGAAGCTTTCTTT. Its translation: CSIHTGAGGTEAFF.

The table lists this clonotype with many counts. The chain joins TRBV6-2 or TRBV6-3 to TRBJ2-7; TRBD2 matches at 8 bases. The germline V gene encodes CDR1 MNHEY and CDR2 SVGEGT. The CDR3 has 13 residues. V lost 5 bases, J lost 6 bases, and 6 bases stayed unmatched. CDR3 sequence: CASSPGLAAEQYF. DNA of the CDR3: TGTGCCAGCAGTCCCGGACTAGCCGCCGAGCAGTACTTC.

This clonotype turned up a few times. In nucleotides, the CDR3 is TGTGCCAGCAGCTTACTTGGGGGTAGCACTGAAGCTTTCTTT. Translated, it gives CASSLLGGSTEAFF. V gene TRBV7-3 combines with J gene TRBJ1-1; tentative D call: TRBD1 (5 bases). CDR1 SGHTA and CDR2 FQGTGA come from the germline V gene. The CDR3 has 14 residues. V shed 2 bases and J shed 4 bases, with 11 bases lying between them.

This clonotype was observed a handful of times. The V call is TRBV5-4, the J call TRBJ2-7, with TRBD2 identical over 7 bases. The CDR3 loop spans 15 amino acids. V lost 2 bases and J lost 1; bases outside the gene matches: 6. Germline assignment: CDR1 SGHNT and CDR2 YYREEE (reference sequence). DNA for the CDR3: TGTGCCAGCAGCTTCTATTCCGGGGGGTCCTACGAGCAGTACTTC. Translating it yields CASSFYSGGSYEQYF.

V and J are TRBV2 and TRBJ1-2, with unresolved D. V shed 3 bases and J shed 4 bases, with 9 bases lying between them. This CDR3 region has 13 residues. Germline V lookup: CDR1 SNHLY, CDR2 FYNNEI. CDR3 nucleotide sequence: TGTGCCAGCAGTGACAGTGGAAGCTATGGCTACACCTTC. Its protein is CASSDSGSYGYTF.

This clonotype was observed a handful of times. The rearrangement links TRBV3-1 to TRBJ2-2; TRBD1 might be the D (6 bases). Germline assignment: CDR1 LGHDT and CDR2 YNNKEL (reference sequence). The CDR3 is made up of 18 amino acids. V was shortened by 2 bases and J by 2 bases, with 18 bases between the two germline ends. CDR3 nucleotide sequence: TGTGCCAGCAGCCAAATCCGGGACATTTGGGGAAACACCGGGGAGCTGTTTTTT. Amino acids: CASSQIRDIWGNTGELFF.

This clonotype was picked up a small number of times. A single base separates this from a much larger clone, so it may be a read error. This CDR3 fails to terminate in the conserved phenylalanine or tryptophan, so it likely reflects a read error. This chain links TRBV14 with TRBJ1-2, with a possible D match to TRBD1 (5 bases). Germline values: CDR1 SGHDN, CDR2 FVKESK. The CDR3 contains 13 residues. CDR3 residues: CASSQGRDYGYTS. Here the CDR3 DNA reads TGTGCCAGCAGCCAGGGCAGGGACTACGGCTACACCTCC.

This clonotype came up many times. The chain links TRBV9 to TRBJ2-1, with TRBD2 as a possible D gene (6 bases). This CDR3 has 16 residues. Germline CDR1 and CDR2: SGDLS and YYNGEE. Trimming took off 0 bases at V and 2 bases at J, with 12 bases between the two ends. CDR3 loop: CASSVAGDPAYNEQFF. CDR3 nucleotides: TGTGCCAGCAGCGTAGCGGGAGACCCCGCCTACAATGAGCAGTTCTTC.

The chain combines TRBV27 with TRBJ2-7; 7 bases agree with TRBD1. Unmatched junction bases numbered 12, after V lost 5 bases and J lost 2 bases. CDR1 MNHEY and CDR2 SMNVEV come from the germline V gene (reference sequence). The CDR3 has 16 amino acids. The CDR3 sequence: CASSPPPTGLAYEQYF. CDR3 DNA sequence: TGTGCCAGCAGTCCCCCCCCGACAGGGCTTGCCTACGAGCAGTACTTC.

This sequence joins TRBV7-9 and TRBJ1-4; D not resolved. V lost 2 bases and J 12 bases, leaving 4 bases between the germline ends. The CDR3 length is 10 residues. The germline gives CDR1 SEHNR, CDR2 FQNEAQ (reference sequence). In DNA form, the CDR3 reads TGTGCCAGCAGCTTATCGGAACTGTTTTTT. Amino acid sequence: CASSLSELFF.

This clonotype was seen a few times. The gene calls are TRBV7-2 and TRBJ1-1; 9 nucleotides line up with TRBD1. This CDR3 spans 15 amino acids. The junction had 13 bases not matched to a gene; V was cut back by 6 bases and J by 8 bases. Germline CDR1 reads SGHTA; CDR2 reads FQGNSA. CDR3 loop: CASSWKGTGTYEAFF. Written as DNA, the CDR3 is TGTGCCAGCAGTTGGAAGGGGACAGGGACGTACGAAGCTTTCTTT.

This chain links TRBV29-1 with TRBJ2-7; D remains ambiguous. CDR1 and CDR2 from the germline V gene are SQVTM and ANQGSEA. Deletions cut 3 bases from V and 2 bases from J, with 11 bases between. The CDR3 has 13 amino acids. The CDR3 region has the DNA TGCAGCGTTGAGTTAGCTGGCACCTACGAGCAGTACTTC. Its translation is CSVELAGTYEQYF.

This clonotype was recorded a few times. V is TRBV10-1 and J is TRBJ2-1, with TRBD2 matching over 8 bases. This CDR3 is built from 14 residues. The germline CDR1 and CDR2 sequences are WNHNN and SYGVQD (reference sequence). Trimming took 7 bases from V and 7 from J; bases not matched to a gene: 9. CDR3 protein: CASKRASGQNEQFF. The CDR3 DNA sequence: TGCGCCAGCAAAAGGGCTAGCGGGCAGAATGAGCAGTTCTTC.

The sample holds many counts of this clonotype. The J gene is TRBJ2-1, the V gene TRBV29-1; TRBD1 aligns across 12 bases. The CDR3 runs 13 residues. V gave up 6 bases and J gave up 9 bases; unmatched junction bases: 6. Germline CDR1 is SQVTM and CDR2 is ANQGSEA. CDR3: CSVPGQGASEQFF. CDR3 bases: TGCAGCGTACCGGGACAGGGGGCTAGTGAGCAGTTCTTC.

Points on this clonotype: A junction boundary mismatches the germline segment, possibly from a read error. J is TRBJ1-5 and V is TRBV12-3 or TRBV12-4; the match to TRBD1 covers 8 bases. This CDR3 has 16 amino acids. In DNA, the CDR3 is TGTGCCAGCAGTTACTCGACAGGGGTCGGCAATCAGCCCCGGCATTTT. Protein product: CASSYSTGVGNQPRHF.

This clonotype has ten or more counts. The chain uses TRBV7-3 and TRBJ2-1, with a possible D match to TRBD2 (6 bases). The CDR3 runs 16 residues. Trimming took 5 bases from V and 7 from J, leaving 21 bases between them. Germline V gene data show CDR1 as SGHTA and CDR2 as FQGTGA. CDR3 coding DNA: TGTGCCAGCAGCCTCGGGGGAATGACCAACGGTAATGAGCAGTTCTTC. Translating gives CASSLGGMTNGNEQFF. The entire variable domain, with the rest obtained from reference TRBV7-3 and TRBJ2-1, is as follows: GAGVSQTPSNKVTEKGKYVELRCDPISGHTALYWYRQSLGQGPEFLIYFQGTGAADDSGLPNDRFFAVRPEGSVSTLKIQRTERGDSAVYLCASSLGGMTNGNEQFFGPGTRLTVL.

This clonotype was seen ten or more times. The CDR3 sequence: CASRYLDSRGEKLFF. CDR3 nucleotide sequence: TGTGCCAGTAGATATCTGGACAGCCGAGGGGAAAAACTGTTTTTT. This rearrangement joins TRBV19 to TRBJ1-4; perhaps TRBD1 as D (6 bases). There are 15 residues in the CDR3. Germline-derived CDR1 and CDR2 are LNHDA and SQIVND (reference sequence). The V end lost 6 bases, the J end lost 8 bases, and 19 bases lay between the germline ends. The variable domain in full, with the rest retrieved from reference TRBV19 and TRBJ1-4, is DGGITQSPKYLFRKEGQNVTLSCEQNLNHDAMYWYRQDPGQGLRLIYYSQIVNDFQKGDIAEGYSVSREKKESFPLTVTSAQKNPTAFYLCASRYLDSRGEKLFFGSGTQLSVL.

This clonotype was counted between two and nine times. A much more abundant neighbour one base away suggests this may be a read error. V gene TRBV11-2 combines with J gene TRBJ2-7; D is unclear. CDR3 length: 12 amino acids. The germline V gene has CDR1 SGHAT and CDR2 FQNNGV. The CDR3, as DNA: TGTGCCAGCAGCTTCGGTAACTACGCGCAGTACTTC. It specifies CASSFGNYAQYF.

This clonotype occurred many times. The chain employs TRBV20-1 and TRBJ2-7; the match to TRBD1 covers 7 bases. This CDR3 comprises 13 residues. In germline, CDR1 is DFQATT, CDR2 SNEGSKA (reference sequence). The trim removed 7 bases at V and 5 bases at J, leaving 11 bases unmatched. The CDR3 sequence: CSVPPTGDHEQYF. The CDR3, as DNA: TGCAGTGTTCCCCCCACAGGGGACCACGAGCAGTACTTC.

Concerning this clonotype: An end of the junction differs from the germline gene, which may be a read error. The chain couples TRBV7-2 to TRBJ2-5; 8 nucleotides agree with TRBD2. This CDR3 comprises 14 residues. Germline V gives CDR1 SGHTA, CDR2 FQGNSA. The CDR3: CASSSMGLGGAQYF. For the CDR3, the DNA is TGTGCCAGCAGCTCCATGGGACTAGGGGGGGCCCAATACTTC.

In this sample, this clonotype turned up many times. The chain carries TRBV5-6 and TRBJ1-6; TRBD1 aligns across 8 bases. This CDR3 is 15 amino acids long. Germline trimming cut 0 bases from V and 10 bases from J; bases unmatched to any gene: 6. CDR1 is SGHDT, CDR2 YYEEEE, per germline. The CDR3 DNA reads TGTGCCAGCAGCTTGGTGGAGACAGGGGTGTCACCCCTCCACTTT. Translating it yields CASSLVETGVSPLHF.